This TCR beta chain was recovered during a study of CD8 T cells in Susac syndrome. General study results and limits: Individuals included in the TCR sequencing and HLA analysis were acknowledged by the study to be relatively few in number.

CDR3 length: 13 residues. Trimming shortened V by 6 bases and J by 7 bases, and 13 bases separated the two germline ends. The germline CDR1 and CDR2 sequences are SNHLY and FYNNEI. Negative isolation was used for CD8+ and CD4+ T cells and FACS enrichment for TEMRA cells. On this clonotype: Its specificity is not known.

Random hexamers primed reverse transcription of about 0.45 to 1 ug RNA. Amplification of TCR beta CDR3 spanned 54 Vbeta and 13 Jbeta via immunoSEQ multiplex PCR. TCRdb redid the calling of the immunoSEQ multiplex PCR reads with MiXCR, one entry per CDR3 protein. The sample lists 150,000 to 190,000 distinct CDR3 sequences; just under 97% were seen once. Sequences were obtained from CD8+ T cells from PBMCs. This sequence was found in a human donor with multiple sclerosis. The V and J genes are TRBV2 and TRBJ2-1; D is ambiguous. CDR3 sequence reads: CASSPSVGNEQFF. The CDR3 nucleotides are TGTGCCAGCAGCCCCTCCGTTGGGAATGAGCAGTTCTTC.